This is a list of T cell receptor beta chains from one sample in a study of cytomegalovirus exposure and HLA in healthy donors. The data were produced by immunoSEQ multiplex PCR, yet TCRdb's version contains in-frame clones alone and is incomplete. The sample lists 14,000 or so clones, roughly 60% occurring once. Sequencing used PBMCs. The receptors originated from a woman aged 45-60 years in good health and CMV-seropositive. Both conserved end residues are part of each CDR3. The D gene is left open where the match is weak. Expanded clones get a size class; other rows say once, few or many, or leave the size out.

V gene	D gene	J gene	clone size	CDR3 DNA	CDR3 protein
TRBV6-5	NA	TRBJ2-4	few	TGTGCCAGCAGGCCGGCCGGGGGAAACATTCAGTACTTC	CASRPAGGNIQYF
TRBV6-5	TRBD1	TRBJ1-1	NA	TGTGCCAGCAGTTACAGGGACAGCCCGGCTTTCTTT	CASSYRDSPAFF
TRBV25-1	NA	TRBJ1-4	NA	TGTGCCAGCAGTATAAGCAGGGCCGGTGAAAAACTGTTTTTT	CASSISRAGEKLFF
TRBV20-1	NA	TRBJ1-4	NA	TGCAGTGCAGGCCCCGGGGAAAAACTGTTTTTT	CSAGPGEKLFF
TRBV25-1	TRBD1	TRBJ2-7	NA	TGTGCCAGCAGTACCGGGACAGGGGCCTACGAGCAGTACTTC	CASSTGTGAYEQYF
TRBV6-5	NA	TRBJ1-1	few	TGTGCCAGCAGTCAGACAGGGAACACTGAAGCTTTCTTT	CASSQTGNTEAFF
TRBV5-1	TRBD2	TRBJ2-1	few	TGCGCCAGCAGCTTGGGCGGACTAGCGAGTGAGCAGTTCTTC	CASSLGGLASEQFF
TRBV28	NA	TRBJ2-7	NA	TGTGCCAGCGCAGACAGGTTATCCTACGAGCAGTACTTC	CASADRLSYEQYF
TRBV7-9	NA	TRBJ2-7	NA	TGTGCCAGCTCCCGGGAGGAGGGGGACGAGCAGTACTTC	CASSREEGDEQYF
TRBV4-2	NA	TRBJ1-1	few	TGTGCCAGCAGCCAAGAGAGGGAAGCTTTCTTT	CASSQEREAFF
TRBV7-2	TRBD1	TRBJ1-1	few	TGTGCCAGCAGGATGACAGGGGTAAACACTGAAGCTTTCTTT	CASRMTGVNTEAFF
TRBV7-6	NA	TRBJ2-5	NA	TGTGCCAGCAGCTTAGGAGGGACCCAGTACTTC	CASSLGGTQYF
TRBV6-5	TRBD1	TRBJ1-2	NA	TGTGCCAGCAGTCCTCAGGGGGCGAATGGCTACACCTTC	CASSPQGANGYTF
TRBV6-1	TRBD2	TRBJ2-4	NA	TGTGCCAGCAGTCGCACCGGGACTAGCCAGTACTTC	CASSRTGTSQYF
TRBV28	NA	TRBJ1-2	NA	TGTGCCAGCAGTTTTGGAGGGGAAGGCGGCTACACCTTC	CASSFGGEGGYTF
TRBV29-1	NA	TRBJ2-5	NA	TGCAGCGTTGACACGGGACTTAGCCCCCTAGAAGGGCAGTACTTC	CSVDTGLSPLEGQYF
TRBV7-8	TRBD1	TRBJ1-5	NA	TGTGCCAGCAGCTTAGAGGGGACAGGGGACCAGCCCCAGCATTTT	CASSLEGTGDQPQHF
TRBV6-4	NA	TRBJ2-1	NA	TGTGCCAGCAGTGAGAGACGGGTTAGTAATGAGCAGTTCTTC	CASSERRVSNEQFF
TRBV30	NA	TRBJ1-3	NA	TGTGCCTGGAGCGGGGGGTGGTCGGGACTTAAATTCGGTGGAAACACCATATATTTT	CAWSGGWSGLKFGGNTIYF
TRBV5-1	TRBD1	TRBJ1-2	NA	TGCGCCAGCAGCTTGAAGGGGGCTGGCTACACCTTC	CASSLKGAGYTF
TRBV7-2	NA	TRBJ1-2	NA	TGTGCCAGCAGCTTAGACGGGACACGCTATGGCTACACCTTC	CASSLDGTRYGYTF
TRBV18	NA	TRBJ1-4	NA	TGTGCCAGCCCACGGCTGACAGATGAAGAAAAACTGTTTTTT	CASPRLTDEEKLFF
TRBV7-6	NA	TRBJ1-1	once	TGTGCCAGCAGCTTCGGGGGTGACAATGAAGCTTTCTTT	CASSFGGDNEAFF
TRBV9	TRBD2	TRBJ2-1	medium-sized	TGTGCCAGCAGCGTAGAACTAGCGGAATACAATGAGCAGTTCTTC	CASSVELAEYNEQFF
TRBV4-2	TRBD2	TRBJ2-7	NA	TGTGCCAGCAGCCAAGATCCCGGGACTAGTCGGTACGAGCAGTACTTC	CASSQDPGTSRYEQYF
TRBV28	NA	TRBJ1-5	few	TGTGCCAGCAAACTCGAGGGCAATCAGCCCCAGCATTTT	CASKLEGNQPQHF
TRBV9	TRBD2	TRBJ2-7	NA	TGTGCCAGCAGCGTTTTGGCGGGAGACTACGAGCAGTACTTC	CASSVLAGDYEQYF
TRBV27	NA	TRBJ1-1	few	TGTGCCAGCAGTGGACTTATGAACACTGAAGCTTTCTTT	CASSGLMNTEAFF
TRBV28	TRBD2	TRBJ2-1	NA	TGTGCCATCTCCTCCGGGACTAGCCCCAATGAGCAGTTCTTC	CAISSGTSPNEQFF
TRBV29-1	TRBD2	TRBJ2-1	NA	TGCAGCGTTGTTTGGACTAGCGGGAGGGCCGGGTCCTACAATGAGCAGTTCTTC	CSVVWTSGRAGSYNEQFF
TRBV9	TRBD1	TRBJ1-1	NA	TGTGCCAGCAGCCCCCGGACAGGGGGGACTGAAGCTTTCTTT	CASSPRTGGTEAFF
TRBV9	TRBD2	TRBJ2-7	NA	TGTGCCAGCAGCGTTACCGCTAGCGGTGTTTTGGAGCAGTACTTC	CASSVTASGVLEQYF
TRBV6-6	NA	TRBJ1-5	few	TGTGCCAGCAGTCAGGGGACCAATCAGCCCCAGCATTTT	CASSQGTNQPQHF
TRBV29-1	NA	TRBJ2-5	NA	TGCAGCGTTGAAGGGACAGGAGGGGCCCAGTACTTC	CSVEGTGGAQYF
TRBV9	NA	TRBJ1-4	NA	TGTGCCAGCAGTCCTTTCGTATCGAATGAAAAACTGTTTTTT	CASSPFVSNEKLFF
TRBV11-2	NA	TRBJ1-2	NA	TGTGCCAGCAGCTTAGAGGCTTCCGGCTACACCTTC	CASSLEASGYTF
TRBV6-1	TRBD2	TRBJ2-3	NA	TGTGCCAGCAGTGGACTAGCGGGAGGGCCAGATACGCAGTATTTT	CASSGLAGGPDTQYF
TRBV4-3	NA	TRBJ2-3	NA	TGCGCCAGCAGCCAAGAGTACTTCTCGCCAGATACGCAGTATTTT	CASSQEYFSPDTQYF
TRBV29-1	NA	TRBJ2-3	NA	TGCAGCGTAACGGACTCTCCGAGGGAGCAGTATTTT	CSVTDSPREQYF
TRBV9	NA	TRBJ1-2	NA	TGTGCCAGCAGCGTAGACGGGGGATCGGGGGGCTACACCTTC	CASSVDGGSGGYTF
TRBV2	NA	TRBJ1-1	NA	TGTGCCAGCAGTGAACAGGGGTGGGGTAACACTGAAGCTTTCTTT	CASSEQGWGNTEAFF
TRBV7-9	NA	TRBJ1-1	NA	TGTGCCAGCAGCGCCAGGGGTATGAACACTGAAGCTTTCTTT	CASSARGMNTEAFF
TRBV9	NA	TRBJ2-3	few	TGTGCCACCCAAGGCACTACCGCTACTAATACGCAGTATTTT	CATQGTTATNTQYF
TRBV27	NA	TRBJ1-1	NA	TGTGCCAGCAGTTTTCGCGGCACTGAAGCTTTCTTT	CASSFRGTEAFF
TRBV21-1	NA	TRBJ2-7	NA	TGTGCCAGCAGCAAAGTAGGCCAACGGGCCTACGAGCAGTACTTC	CASSKVGQRAYEQYF
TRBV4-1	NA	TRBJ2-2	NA	TGCGCCAGCAGCTTACGAACTAAAAACACCGGGGAGCTGTTTTTT	CASSLRTKNTGELFF
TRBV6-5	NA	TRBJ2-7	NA	TGTGCCAGCGGGGAGTTAACCCCTCTCGGTGAGCAGTACTTC	CASGELTPLGEQYF
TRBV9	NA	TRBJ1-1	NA	TGTGCCAGCAGCGTAGGCAGTAACACTGAAGCTTTCTTT	CASSVGSNTEAFF
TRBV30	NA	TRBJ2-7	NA	TGTGCCTCTTCCGACGGCCAGGGCGAGCAGTACTTC	CASSDGQGEQYF
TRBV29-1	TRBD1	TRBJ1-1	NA	TGCAGCGGGGGGACAGCTAACACTGAAGCTTTCTTT	CSGGTANTEAFF
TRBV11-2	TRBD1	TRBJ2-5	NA	TGTGCCAGCAGCTTCGGGACAGGGGAGGCCCAGTACTTC	CASSFGTGEAQYF
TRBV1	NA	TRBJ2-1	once	TGCACCAGCAACTCTTGGACTAGCGGGAGCGTCCGGGGGCCCTACAATGAGCAGTTCTTC	CTSNSWTSGSVRGPYNEQFF
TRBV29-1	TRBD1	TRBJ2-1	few	TGCAGCGGAAGACAGGGGGGGCGCGGTGAGCAGTTCTTC	CSGRQGGRGEQFF
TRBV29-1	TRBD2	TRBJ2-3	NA	TGCAGCGTTACCGGGGGAGGGAATACGCAGTATTTT	CSVTGGGNTQYF